This T cell receptor (beta chain) was sequenced during a study of response to subunit inactivated influenza vaccine. Turning to this clonotype: Its antigen is undetermined.

General study points: The authors offered the suggestion that each seasonal influenza vaccination recruits few new T cells.

Trimming removed 4 bases from V and 4 bases from J, with 17 bases in between. The CDR3 consists of 17 residues. Germline V gene data show CDR1 as SGHDN and CDR2 as FVKESK. MiXCR, run by TCRdb on the RT-PCR reads, gives a single entry per CDR3 protein. The sample carries roughly 700,000 distinct CDR3 sequences, around 13% recorded once. The clonotype comes from a man in his fifties or sixties who received an inactivated influenza vaccine. The chain has TRBV14 and TRBJ2-6, with D hard to call. The material was PBMCs from blood, obtained 14 days before vaccination. This chain's CDR3 is CASSPRSLSSGANVLTF. The CDR3 DNA reads TGTGCCAGCAGCCCCAGGTCACTTTCTTCCGGGGCCAACGTCCTGACTTTC.